Each of the 31 T cell receptor beta chains below was sequenced from the same sample in a study of response to subunit inactivated influenza vaccine. TCRdb processed the RT-PCR reads anew with MiXCR; each CDR3 protein has one entry. Of approximately 700,000 distinct CDR3 sequences listed, around 16% are singletons. This material consisted of PBMCs from blood, taken approximately 13 days after vaccination. These receptors originate from a man in his fifties or sixties who received an inactivated influenza vaccine.

The chain employs TRBV5-1 and TRBJ1-1; 8 bases map to TRBD1. The CDR3 loop spans 15 amino acids. From germline, CDR1 is SGHRS and CDR2 YFSETQ. V lost 3 bases, J lost 1 base, and 5 bases stayed unmatched. The CDR3, as DNA: TGCGCCAGCAGCTCACCAGACAGGGGGAACACTGAAGCTTTCTTT. It is translated as CASSSPDRGNTEAFF.

The chain uses TRBV27 and TRBJ2-1, with TRBD2 matching over 9 bases. Germline lookup yields CDR1 MNHEY and CDR2 SMNVEV (reference sequence). The CDR3 consists of 16 residues. Trimming cost V 1 base and J 12 bases; bases outside gene matches: 13. The CDR3 sequence is CASSLYPSGAKGGQFF. In DNA form, the CDR3 reads TGTGCCAGCAGTTTATACCCTAGCGGGGCTAAAGGTGGGCAGTTCTTC.

The rearrangement links TRBV23-1 to TRBJ2-1; either TRBD1 or TRBD2 may supply D (5 bases each). TRBV23-1 is filed as an ORF, its function uncertain. Deletions cut 6 bases from V and 8 bases from J, with 23 bases between. This CDR3 is 16 amino acids long. CDR3 nucleotides: TGCGCCAGCAGCCCTGCCCCCCGGGACGGGTATCATGAGCAGTTCTTC. Translated: CASSPAPRDGYHEQFF.

This clonotype was counted between two and nine times. The chain joins TRBV20-1 to TRBJ1-5, with D possibly being TRBD1 (5 bases). Trimming cost V 4 bases and J 4 bases, with 14 bases left between them. CDR1 and CDR2 from the germline V gene are DFQATT and SNEGSKA (reference sequence). The CDR3 is 14 amino acids. CDR3 coding DNA: TGCAGTGCTACCATGGGGCCGCCGAATCAGCCCCAGCATTTT. This gives the protein CSATMGPPNQPQHF.

This clonotype was seen more than once but under ten times. This chain connects TRBV3-1 to TRBJ2-1, with TRBD2 matching over 7 bases. Germline assignment: CDR1 LGHDT and CDR2 YNNKEL (reference sequence). This CDR3 has 17 amino acids. V trimming: 2 bases; J trimming: 4 bases; junction bases outside the gene matches: 11. The DNA of the CDR3 is TGTGCCAGCAGCCAATTTCTTCGAGTGGGGGGGTACAATGAGCAGTTCTTC. Amino acids: CASSQFLRVGGYNEQFF.

V usage is TRBV7-9 and J usage is TRBJ1-4; 7 bases agree with TRBD1. This CDR3 has 15 amino acids. The V gene end was trimmed by 5 bases and the J gene end by 5 bases; junction bases not matched to a gene: 8. Looked up from germline, CDR1 is SEHNR and CDR2 is FQNEAQ (reference sequence). CDR3 in DNA: TGTGCCAGCAGCACAGACAGGGTTACGAATGAAAAACTGTTTTTT. This translates into CASSTDRVTNEKLFF.

The rearrangement joins TRBV9 to TRBJ2-1; 7 nucleotides match TRBD1. Trimming removed 0 bases from V and 2 bases from J; junction bases left unmatched: 2. CDR1 SGDLS and CDR2 YYNGEE come from the germline V gene. CDR3 size: 15 residues. The DNA of the CDR3 is TGTGCCAGCAGCGTAGATGGGACAGCCTACAATGAGCAGTTCTTC. Residues: CASSVDGTAYNEQFF.

The chain employs TRBV4-3 and TRBJ2-7, with 9 bases aligning to TRBD1. The CDR3 length is 15 residues. Germline values: CDR1 LGHNA, CDR2 YSLEER. V was pared by 1 base and J by 2 bases, with 3 bases of the junction left unmatched. The CDR3 loop is CASSQGTGVTYEQYF. CDR3 nucleotide sequence: TGCGCCAGCAGCCAAGGGACAGGGGTGACCTACGAGCAGTACTTC.

The sample holds many counts of this clonotype. The chain uses TRBV7-2 and TRBJ2-7; possibly TRBD1 for D (7 bases). The CDR3 is 17 amino acids. CDR1 and CDR2 (germline): SGHTA, FQGNSA. Trimming left V 1 base short and J 5 bases short, with 21 bases between. The DNA of the CDR3 is TGTGCCAGCAGCTTAGGACCAAGAGCAGGGGGGACACACGAGCAGTACTTC. Translation gives CASSLGPRAGGTHEQYF.

The rearrangement uses TRBV4-2 and TRBJ2-1, with D perhaps matching TRBD2 (6 bases). The CDR3 is made up of 15 amino acids. Trimming took off 3 bases at V and 3 bases at J, with 12 bases between the two ends. Germline V lookup: CDR1 LGHNA, CDR2 YNFKEQ. The DNA for the CDR3 is TGTGCCAGCAGCCAGGTAGCGGAGATCTACAATGAGCAGTTCTTC. It is translated as CASSQVAEIYNEQFF.

Ten or more counts support this clonotype. V is TRBV5-1 and J is TRBJ2-1; 9 nucleotides align to TRBD2. Germline V CDR1 and CDR2: SGHRS, YFSETQ. The ends lost 0 bases at V and 5 bases at J; junction bases unmatched: 6. This CDR3 contains 16 residues. The DNA of the CDR3 is TGCGCCAGCAGCTTGGCCCCGACTAGCGGTAACAATGAGCAGTTCTTC. This translates into CASSLAPTSGNNEQFF.

This clonotype was seen only a few times. The chain has TRBV6-1 and TRBJ2-1, with 14 bases matching TRBD2. The CDR3 runs 17 residues. V shed 6 bases, J shed 3 bases, and the junction held 7 bases outside the gene matches. Germline V gene data show CDR1 as MNHNS and CDR2 as SASEGT. The CDR3 here is CASRKLGLAGGYNEQFF. The CDR3, as DNA: TGTGCCAGCAGAAAGCTCGGACTAGCGGGGGGCTACAATGAGCAGTTCTTC.

This clonotype turned up a few times. CDR3 sequence: CASSISKAFKDTQYF. The CDR3 DNA reads as TGTGCCAGCAGCATCTCCAAAGCCTTCAAAGATACGCAGTATTTT. This chain connects TRBV7-2 to TRBJ2-3; D is unclear. The CDR3 length is 15 residues. V lost 5 bases to trimming and J lost 5 bases, with 17 bases between them. Germline V gene data show CDR1 as SGHTA and CDR2 as FQGNSA.

This chain links TRBV6-4 with TRBJ1-2; D is unclear. Trimming cost V 2 bases and J 8 bases, with 18 bases left between them. The CDR3 contains 15 residues. Germline CDR1 MRHNA, CDR2 SNTAGT. The DNA of the CDR3 is TGTGCCAGCAGTGACCCAGGTACGGATCCTGGAGGCTACACCTTC. Protein product: CASSDPGTDPGGYTF.

This chain uses TRBV20-1 with TRBJ2-2; 8 bases agree with TRBD2. With V trimmed by 0 bases and J by 4 bases, 4 bases remained unmatched. CDR3 length: 15 residues. Germline CDR1 is DFQATT and CDR2 is SNEGSKA (reference sequence). CDR3 coding DNA: TGCAGTGCTAGAGATCAGCGGGAGATCACCGGGGAGCTGTTTTTT. This gives the protein CSARDQREITGELFF.

This clonotype occurred many times. The chain combines TRBV5-1 with TRBJ1-1, with 7 bases fitting TRBD1. CDR1 is SGHRS and CDR2 is YFSETQ in the germline V gene. V lost 2 bases and J lost 5; bases outside the gene matches: 3. The CDR3 covers 13 residues. CDR3 sequence reads: CASSLTGVTEAFF. Written as DNA, the CDR3 is TGCGCCAGCAGCTTAACAGGGGTAACTGAAGCTTTCTTT.

The V gene is TRBV4-3, the J gene TRBJ2-2; 7 nucleotides line up with TRBD2. The CDR3 has 18 amino acids. The V segment lost 0 bases and the J segment 0 bases; nucleotides outside the gene matches: 7. Germline V gene data show CDR1 as LGHNA and CDR2 as YSLEER. CDR3 nucleotides: TGCGCCAGCAGCCAAGATCGGATCGGGGGGACGAACACCGGGGAGCTGTTTTTT. Translation gives CASSQDRIGGTNTGELFF.

This chain links TRBV12-3 or TRBV12-4 with TRBJ1-5, with D hard to call. The ends were cut back, 5 bases at V and 0 bases at J, with 20 bases in the middle. CDR3 length: 18 amino acids. CDR3 protein: CASSTETVALYSNQPQHF. The CDR3 DNA reads TGTGCCAGCAGTACTGAGACGGTTGCCCTCTATAGCAATCAGCCCCAGCATTTT.

This clonotype has only a few counts. The V gene is TRBV6-1, the J gene TRBJ1-3; D uncertain. The CDR3 length is 15 residues. Trimming removed 6 bases at V and 0 bases at J, with 12 bases between. Per the germline V gene, CDR1 is MNHNS and CDR2 is SASEGT. This chain's CDR3 is CASRERPFSGNTIYF. In nucleotides, the CDR3 is TGTGCCAGCAGAGAGAGACCGTTCTCTGGAAACACCATATATTTT.

The chain is built from TRBV29-1 and TRBJ1-1; 10 bases are a match to TRBD1. This CDR3 contains 12 residues. The ends lost 4 bases at V and 4 bases at J; junction bases unmatched: 0. From germline, CDR1 is SQVTM and CDR2 ANQGSEA. The CDR3 sequence is CSVGDRGTEAFF. CDR3 coding DNA: TGCAGCGTTGGGGACAGGGGCACTGAAGCTTTCTTT.

Only a few counts were recorded for this clonotype. The V gene is TRBV10-3, the J gene TRBJ2-7; D ambiguous. Trimming took 0 bases from V and 6 from J, leaving 6 bases between them. The CDR3 has 12 amino acids. Germline V gene data show CDR1 as ENHRY and CDR2 as SYGVKD. DNA of the CDR3: TGTGCCATCAGTGAGTCGTCGGCCGAGCAGTACTTC. Protein product: CAISESSAEQYF.

The chain employs TRBV7-9 and TRBJ2-3; D could derive from TRBD1 or TRBD2 (5 bases each). Deletions cut 2 bases from V and 9 bases from J, with 21 bases between. Germline V gene data show CDR1 as SEHNR and CDR2 as FQNEAQ (reference sequence). This CDR3 is built from 16 residues. DNA of the CDR3: TGTGCCAGCAGCTTACCGGGGTCAACCAGAGGGGACACGCAGTATTTT. This sequence encodes CASSLPGSTRGDTQYF.

This clonotype was counted many times. The V call is TRBV7-9, the J call TRBJ2-1; D tentatively reads TRBD1 or TRBD2 (5 bases each). The CDR3 has 13 amino acids. V was trimmed by 10 bases and J by 3 bases, leaving 13 bases between them. Germline values: CDR1 SEHNR, CDR2 FQNEAQ (reference sequence). The CDR3 loop is CATDGTIYNEQFF. Written as DNA, the CDR3 is TGTGCCACCGACGGGACCATCTACAATGAGCAGTTCTTC. The full variable domain, in which reference TRBV7-9 and TRBJ2-1 provide the parts outside the CDR3, is DTGVSQNPRHKITKRGQNVTFRCDPISEHNRLYWYRQTLGQGPEFLTYFQNEAQLEKSRLLSDRFSAERPKGSFSTLEIQRTEQGDSAMYLCATDGTIYNEQFFGPGTRLTVL.

This chain connects TRBV9 to TRBJ2-7; D is undetermined. CDR3 length: 14 amino acids. The V gene's germline CDR1 is SGDLS and CDR2 YYNGEE. Between the trimmed V and J ends, which lost 0 bases and 0 bases, there was a span of 7 bases. In nucleotides, the CDR3 is TGTGCCAGCAGCGTAGGTTCGGGCTCCTACGAGCAGTACTTC. It encodes CASSVGSGSYEQYF.

In its sample, this clonotype was seen a few times. The chain uses TRBV20-1 and TRBJ1-1, with D perhaps matching TRBD1 (6 bases). CDR3 length: 11 residues. V was clipped by 3 bases and J by 6 bases, with 8 bases between them. In germline, CDR1 is DFQATT, CDR2 SNEGSKA (reference sequence). The chain's CDR3 is CSASRGPEAFF. CDR3 bases: TGCAGTGCTAGTCGGGGGCCTGAAGCTTTCTTT.

The rearrangement uses TRBV9 and TRBJ2-2, with D uncertain. This CDR3 comprises 13 residues. V was shortened by 1 base and J by 6 bases, with 7 bases between the two germline ends. Per the germline V gene, CDR1 is SGDLS and CDR2 is YYNGEE. CDR3 nucleotides: TGTGCCAGCAGCGTAACTTGGGCCGGGGAGCTGTTTTTT. Its translation is CASSVTWAGELFF.

This clonotype occurred a few times. The rearrangement joins TRBV5-6 to TRBJ2-1, with 10 bases identical to TRBD2. V gave up 1 base and J gave up 8 bases; unmatched junction bases: 12. Germline V lookup: CDR1 SGHDT, CDR2 YYEEEE. This CDR3 has 17 residues. The CDR3 sequence: CASSLSILAGVNHEQFF. The CDR3 nucleotides are TGTGCCAGCAGCTTGTCTATTCTAGCGGGAGTAAATCATGAGCAGTTCTTC.

V gene TRBV28 combines with J gene TRBJ2-2; maybe TRBD1 (7 bases). V lost 3 bases to trimming and J lost 7 bases, with 12 bases between them. In germline, CDR1 is MDHEN, CDR2 SYDVKM. The CDR3 spans 14 residues. The DNA for the CDR3 is TGTGCCAGCAGTTTCGACAGGGAGGTCGGGGAGCTGTTTTTT. The encoded protein is CASSFDREVGELFF.

This clonotype turned up a few times. The rearrangement joins TRBV19 to TRBJ1-5; TRBD1 might be the D (6 bases). The V and J ends lost 8 bases and 2 bases respectively, with 16 bases between them. Germline V gives CDR1 LNHDA, CDR2 SQIVND (reference sequence). The CDR3 consists of 15 residues. The CDR3 region has the DNA TGTGCCAGTTGTACGAGACAGGCTCGCAATCAGCCCCAGCATTTT. This codes for CASCTRQARNQPQHF.

The chain joins TRBV29-1 to TRBJ1-3; D is unresolved. From germline, CDR1 is SQVTM and CDR2 ANQGSEA. The CDR3 covers 11 residues. Trimming left V 0 bases short and J 11 bases short, with 8 bases between. In DNA form, the CDR3 reads TGCAGCGTTGAAGATCCGGACGCCATATATTTT. It specifies CSVEDPDAIYF.

This clonotype has at least ten counts. The V gene is TRBV9, the J gene TRBJ2-1; 8 bases are a match to TRBD2. Trimming at V came to 4 bases and at J to 0 bases, leaving 9 bases not matched to a gene. Looked up from germline, CDR1 is SGDLS and CDR2 is YYNGEE. This CDR3 spans 17 amino acids. The CDR3 reads CASSPFSGSRSYNEQFF. CDR3 DNA sequence: TGTGCCAGCAGCCCATTCAGCGGGAGCCGCTCCTACAATGAGCAGTTCTTC.